Below, 24 T cell receptor beta chains from the same sample are listed, as sequenced in a study of cytomegalovirus exposure and HLA in healthy donors. Profiled with immunoSEQ multiplex PCR; TCRdb holds only in-frame clones, not every one. The profile shows tens of thousands of clones, 95% to 98% of them singletons. The specimen was PBMCs. These receptors came from a man aged 18-30 years in good health and CMV-seronegative.

The chain has TRBV6-5 and TRBJ2-5; tentatively, D is TRBD2 (5 bases). V gave up 6 bases and J gave up 5 bases, with 16 bases separating them. This CDR3 contains 14 residues. Germline-derived CDR1 and CDR2 are MNHEY and SVGAGI. CDR3 residues: CASRAGSKRETQYF. The CDR3 DNA sequence: TGTGCCAGCAGGGCCGGGTCCAAGCGGGAGACCCAGTACTTC.

The chain combines TRBV28 with TRBJ1-2; D is unclear. The germline V gene has CDR1 MDHEN and CDR2 SYDVKM. The CDR3 spans 15 residues. V gave up 3 bases and J gave up 3 bases, with 14 bases separating them. The CDR3 loop is CASSFDQRVDYGYTF. The CDR3 DNA is TGTGCCAGCAGTTTTGACCAGAGGGTCGACTATGGCTACACCTTC.

The J gene is TRBJ2-7, the V gene TRBV25-1, with TRBD2 as a possible D gene (6 bases). V was cut by 7 bases and J by 1 base, with 14 bases left in between. The CDR3 is made up of 14 amino acids. Germline CDR1 MGHDK, CDR2 SYGVNS. CDR3: CASKHTGGSYEQYF. Written as DNA, the CDR3 is TGTGCCAGCAAACACACTGGGGGGTCCTACGAGCAGTACTTC.

The V call is TRBV9, the J call TRBJ1-2, with a possible D match to TRBD1 (6 bases). The CDR3 sequence is 14 residues long. V was clipped by 4 bases and J by 3 bases, with 13 bases between them. CDR1 is SGDLS and CDR2 is YYNGEE in the germline V gene. The CDR3 region is CASSPRGGDYGYTF. The CDR3 region has the DNA TGTGCCAGCAGCCCTAGAGGGGGAGACTATGGCTACACCTTC.

The rearrangement links TRBV7-9 to TRBJ1-1; D is unresolved. The CDR3 covers 13 residues. V was shortened by 5 bases and J by 5 bases, with 12 bases between the two germline ends. Germline V gene lookup returns CDR1 SEHNR and CDR2 FQNEAQ (reference sequence). The CDR3 reads CASSTDTPTEAFF. The CDR3 coding sequence is TGTGCCAGCAGCACAGACACGCCGACTGAAGCTTTCTTT.

V is TRBV11-3 and J is TRBJ2-4; D is ambiguous. CDR3 length equals 15 residues. V was trimmed by 2 bases and J by 1 base, leaving 9 bases between them. Germline V CDR1 and CDR2: SGHNT, YENEEA. CDR3 loop: CASSLQDGAKNIQYF. The CDR3 region has the DNA TGTGCCAGCAGCTTACAAGACGGGGCCAAAAACATTCAGTACTTC.

The rearrangement uses TRBV19 and TRBJ1-2; 7 positions agree with TRBD1. Germline trimming cut 5 bases from V and 10 bases from J; bases unmatched to any gene: 7. Germline V gene sequence: CDR1 LNHDA, CDR2 SQIVND (reference sequence). The CDR3 consists of 12 residues. This CDR3 reads CASSVRDSIYTF. CDR3 DNA sequence: TGTGCCAGTAGTGTCCGGGACAGCATCTACACCTTC.

The chain joins TRBV5-1 to TRBJ2-6; the D is unclear. V was shortened by 6 bases and J by 2 bases, with 12 bases between the two germline ends. Looked up from germline, CDR1 is SGHRS and CDR2 is YFSETQ. This CDR3 is built from 15 residues. The CDR3 reads CASTPLVTGANVLTF. The DNA for the CDR3 is TGCGCCAGCACCCCCCTAGTGACTGGGGCCAACGTCCTGACTTTC.

The genes are TRBV6-1 and TRBJ1-5, with D unresolved. The V end was cut by 1 base, the J end by 7 bases, with 8 bases between. This CDR3 spans 13 amino acids. CDR1 and CDR2 from the germline V gene are MNHNS and SASEGT. The CDR3 DNA follows: TGTGCCAGCAGTGAAGGTTTAAAACAGCCCCAGCATTTT. As protein: CASSEGLKQPQHF.

This clone showed up just a few times. The V gene is TRBV6-5, the J gene TRBJ1-2, with 8 positions matching TRBD1. The CDR3 has 16 amino acids. The germline V gene encodes CDR1 MNHEY and CDR2 SVGAGI. V lost 4 bases to trimming and J lost 5 bases; unmatched junction nucleotides: 12. In DNA, the CDR3 is TGTGCCAGCAGTTCTAGACAGGGGAAGAATGGTTATGGCTACACCTTC. It yields the protein CASSSRQGKNGYGYTF.

Comment on this clone: At one boundary the junction diverges from the germline segment, which might be a read error. The J gene is TRBJ2-2, the V gene TRBV7-7; D possibly corresponds to TRBD2 (5 bases). CDR3 length: 14 amino acids. Per germline, CDR1 SSHAT and CDR2 FNYEAQ (reference sequence). The DNA for the CDR3 is TGTGCTAGCAGCCCTGCGGGTCAAAGCGGGGAGCTGTTTTTT. The encoded protein is CASSPAGQSGELFF. Looking up the rest from reference TRBV7-7 and TRBJ2-2 gives the full variable domain: GAGVSQSPRYKVTKRGQDVTLRCDPISSHATLYWYQQALGQGPEFLTYFNYEAQPDKSGLPSDRFSAERPEGSISTLTIQRTEQRDSAMYRCASSPAGQSGELFFGEGSRLTVL.

This chain connects TRBV27 to TRBJ2-6; D might be TRBD2 (6 bases). V lost 5 bases and J lost 0, with 11 bases in between. This CDR3 has 16 amino acids. Germline V lookup: CDR1 MNHEY, CDR2 SMNVEV (reference sequence). This chain's CDR3 is CASSRAGNSGANVLTF. CDR3 nucleotide sequence: TGTGCCAGCAGTCGCGCGGGGAACTCTGGGGCCAACGTCCTGACTTTC.

CDR3 bases: TGTGCCAGCACTATAAGCGGGAGTTCACATGAGCAGTTCTTC. Protein: CASTISGSSHEQFF. V and J are TRBV28 and TRBJ2-1, with TRBD2 identical over 8 bases. The trim removed 7 bases at V and 8 bases at J, leaving 10 bases unmatched. Germline assignment: CDR1 MDHEN and CDR2 SYDVKM. The CDR3 totals 14 residues.

The gene calls are TRBV10-1 and TRBJ2-2, with 7 bases fitting TRBD1. There are 19 residues in the CDR3. Germline V CDR1 and CDR2: WNHNN, SYGVQD (reference sequence). Unmatched junction bases numbered 10, after V lost 0 bases and J lost 0 bases. In nucleotides, the CDR3 is TGCGCCAGCAGTGAGTCGACCACACCGGGACAGACGAACACCGGGGAGCTGTTTTTT. Protein product: CASSESTTPGQTNTGELFF.

V is TRBV27 and J is TRBJ2-1, with a tentative D call TRBD1 (5 bases). V lost 4 bases, J lost 4 bases, and 8 bases lay in between. In germline, CDR1 is MNHEY, CDR2 SMNVEV (reference sequence). CDR3 length: 13 amino acids. The CDR3 sequence: CASSYRGYNEQFF. For the CDR3, the DNA is TGTGCCAGCAGTTATAGGGGATACAATGAGCAGTTCTTC.

The chain is built from TRBV27 and TRBJ2-7; no clear D. CDR1 is MNHEY and CDR2 is SMNVEV in the germline V gene (reference sequence). This CDR3 spans 15 amino acids. Trimming took off 5 bases at V and 2 bases at J, with 16 bases between the two ends. The CDR3 region has the DNA TGTGCCAGCAGTCCTCGGCAGGTCCCCCCCTACGAGCAGTACTTC. Translating it yields CASSPRQVPPYEQYF.

V usage is TRBV28 and J usage is TRBJ2-1, with TRBD2 identical over 10 bases. V shed 8 bases, J shed 5 bases, and the junction held 6 bases outside the gene matches. This CDR3 region has 14 residues. Germline V gene sequence: CDR1 MDHEN, CDR2 SYDVKM. The CDR3 loop is CASWKAGGNNEQFF. CDR3 DNA: TGTGCCAGCTGGAAAGCGGGAGGGAACAATGAGCAGTTCTTC.

CDR3 bases: TGTGCCAGCAGCCGGGACAGGGGAGTCTACGAGCAGTACGTC. It codes for CASSRDRGVYEQYV. The V gene is TRBV28, the J gene TRBJ2-7, with 10 bases identical to TRBD1. CDR3 length: 14 residues. Unmatched junction bases numbered 5, after V lost 6 bases and J lost 3 bases. Germline CDR1 is MDHEN and CDR2 is SYDVKM.

This chain joins TRBV27 and TRBJ1-1; the D is unclear. The germline V and J ends were trimmed by 4 bases and 1 base, with 13 bases remaining between them. The CDR3 length is 15 residues. Looked up from germline, CDR1 is MNHEY and CDR2 is SMNVEV (reference sequence). DNA of the CDR3: TGTGCCAGCAGTTCCTGGACCGGGAAGAACACTGAAGCTTTCTTT. It yields the protein CASSSWTGKNTEAFF.

This sequence joins TRBV30 and TRBJ1-4; D is perhaps TRBD1 (6 bases). The germline V gene encodes CDR1 GTSNPN and CDR2 SVGIG (reference sequence). CDR3 length: 15 residues. V lost 3 bases, J lost 5 bases, and 16 bases lay in between. In nucleotides, the CDR3 is TGTGCCTGGAGCCTTCCCGACAGGTCAAATGAAAAACTGTTTTTT. Its protein product is CAWSLPDRSNEKLFF. The whole variable domain, remainder taken from reference TRBV30 and TRBJ1-4, is SQTIHQWPATLVQPVGSPLSLECTVEGTSNPNLYWYRQAAGRGLQLLFYSVGIGQISSEVPQNLSASRPQDRQFILSSKKLLLSDSGFYLCAWSLPDRSNEKLFFGSGTQLSVL.

The V and J genes are TRBV28 and TRBJ2-7; 8 nucleotides agree with TRBD1. Per germline, CDR1 MDHEN and CDR2 SYDVKM. The CDR3 length is 16 residues. V trimming: 4 bases; J trimming: 3 bases; junction bases outside the gene matches: 11. Here the CDR3 DNA reads TGTGCCAGCAGTTATAGGACAGGGAGTTTTGTCTACGAGCAGTACTTC. Amino acid sequence: CASSYRTGSFVYEQYF.

V gene TRBV11-2 combines with J gene TRBJ1-2; D is possibly TRBD1 (5 bases). V was clipped by 3 bases and J by 0 bases, with 5 bases between them. Germline CDR1 reads SGHAT; CDR2 reads FQNNGV. The CDR3 covers 13 residues. CDR3 in amino acids: CASSLTANYGYTF. CDR3 nucleotides: TGTGCCAGCAGCTTGACAGCTAACTATGGCTACACCTTC.

The chain carries TRBV5-5 and TRBJ1-2, with D possibly TRBD1 on 5 matching bases. The length of the CDR3 is 11 residues. The V end was cut by 4 bases, the J end by 8 bases, with 9 bases between. Germline CDR1 reads SGHKS; CDR2 reads YYEKEE (reference sequence). The CDR3 coding sequence is TGTGCCAGCAGCGTCAACAGGGGCTACACCTTC. It yields the protein CASSVNRGYTF.

This clone was recorded once. The J gene is TRBJ1-1, the V gene TRBV2; no definite D call. The CDR3 totals 14 residues. With 3 bases removed from V and 1 base from J, the gap between germline ends came to 9 bases. Germline V gene data show CDR1 as SNHLY and CDR2 as FYNNEI. The CDR3 DNA is TGTGCCAGCAGTGACGCGGTGGGGAACACTGAAGCTTTCTTT. As protein: CASSDAVGNTEAFF.